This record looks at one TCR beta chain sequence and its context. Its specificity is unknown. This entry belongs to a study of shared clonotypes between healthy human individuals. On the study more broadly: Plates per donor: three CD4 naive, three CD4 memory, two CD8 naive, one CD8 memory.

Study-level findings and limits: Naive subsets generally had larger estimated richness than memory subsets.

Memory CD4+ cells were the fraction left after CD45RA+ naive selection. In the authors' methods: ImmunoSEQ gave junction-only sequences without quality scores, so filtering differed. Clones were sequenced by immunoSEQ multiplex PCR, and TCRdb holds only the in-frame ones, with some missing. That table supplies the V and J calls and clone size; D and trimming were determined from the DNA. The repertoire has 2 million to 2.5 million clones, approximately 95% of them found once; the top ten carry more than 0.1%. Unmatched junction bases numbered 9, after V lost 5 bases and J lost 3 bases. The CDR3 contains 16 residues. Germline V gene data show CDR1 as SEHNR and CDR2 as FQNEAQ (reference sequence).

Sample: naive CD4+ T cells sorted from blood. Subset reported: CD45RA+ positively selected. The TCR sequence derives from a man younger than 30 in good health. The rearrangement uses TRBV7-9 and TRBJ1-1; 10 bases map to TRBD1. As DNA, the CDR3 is TGTGCCAGCAGCCCCGGGGACAGGGGATCTTACACTGAAGCTTTCTTT. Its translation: CASSPGDRGSYTEAFF.